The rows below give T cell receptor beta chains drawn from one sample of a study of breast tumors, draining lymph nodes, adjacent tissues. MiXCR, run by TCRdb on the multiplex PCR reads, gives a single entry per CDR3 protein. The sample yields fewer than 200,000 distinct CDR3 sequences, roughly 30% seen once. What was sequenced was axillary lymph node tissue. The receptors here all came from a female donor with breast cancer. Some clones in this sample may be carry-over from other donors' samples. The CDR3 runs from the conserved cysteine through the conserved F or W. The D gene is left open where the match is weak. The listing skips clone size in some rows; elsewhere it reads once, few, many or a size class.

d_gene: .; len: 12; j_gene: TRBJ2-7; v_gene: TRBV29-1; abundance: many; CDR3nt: TGCAGCGTTTCGGAGGGGCCCTACGAGCAGTACTTC; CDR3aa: CSVSEGPYEQYF
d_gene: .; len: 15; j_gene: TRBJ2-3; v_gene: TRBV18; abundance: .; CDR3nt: TGTGCCAGCTCACCAGGGGGCAGGCGCACAGATACGCAGTATTTT; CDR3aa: CASSPGGRRTDTQYF
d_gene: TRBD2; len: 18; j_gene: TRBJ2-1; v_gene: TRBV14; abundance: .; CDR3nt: TGTGCCAGCAGCCGTTCGGGACTAGCGGGGAGCTCCTACAATGAGCAGTTCTTC; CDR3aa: CASSRSGLAGSSYNEQFF
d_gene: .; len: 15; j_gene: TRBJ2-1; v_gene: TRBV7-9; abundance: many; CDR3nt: TGTGCCAGCAGCTTAACGTGGCGAGAGGGAGTGGGGCAGTTCTTC; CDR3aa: CASSLTWREGVGQFF
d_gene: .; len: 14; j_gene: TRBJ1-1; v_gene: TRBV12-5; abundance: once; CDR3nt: TGTGCTAGTGGTTTCGGGACGACTCACACTGAAGCTTTCTTT; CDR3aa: CASGFGTTHTEAFF
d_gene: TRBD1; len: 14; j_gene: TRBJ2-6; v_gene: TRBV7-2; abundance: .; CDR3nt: TGTGCCAGCAGCGGACGGGACAGGGCAAACGTCCTGACTTTC; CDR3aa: CASSGRDRANVLTF
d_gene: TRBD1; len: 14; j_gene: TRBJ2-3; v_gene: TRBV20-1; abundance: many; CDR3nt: TGCAGTGCTAAGTATGGGACAGGGAGAGATACGCAGTATTTT; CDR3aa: CSAKYGTGRDTQYF
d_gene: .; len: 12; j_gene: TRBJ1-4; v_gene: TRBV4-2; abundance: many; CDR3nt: TGTGCCAGCAGCCAACTCGGGGAAAAACTGTTTTTT; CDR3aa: CASSQLGEKLFF
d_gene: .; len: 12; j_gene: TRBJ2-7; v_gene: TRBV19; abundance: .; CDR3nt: TGTGCCAGTAGCAGCGGGCACTACGAGCAGTACTTC; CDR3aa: CASSSGHYEQYF
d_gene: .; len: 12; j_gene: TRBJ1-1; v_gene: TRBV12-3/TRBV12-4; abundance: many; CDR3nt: TGTGCCAGCAGTTTATCCAGAACTGAAGCTTTCTTT; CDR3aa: CASSLSRTEAFF
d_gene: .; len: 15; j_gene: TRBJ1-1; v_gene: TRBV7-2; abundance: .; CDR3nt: TGTGCCAGCAGCCCGGACACGACGCGTAACACTGAAGCTTTCTTT; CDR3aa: CASSPDTTRNTEAFF
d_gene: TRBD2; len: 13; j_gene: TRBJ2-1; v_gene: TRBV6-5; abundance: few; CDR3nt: TGTGCCAGCAGTAGCGGGATATGGGATGAGCAGTTCTTC; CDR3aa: CASSSGIWDEQFF
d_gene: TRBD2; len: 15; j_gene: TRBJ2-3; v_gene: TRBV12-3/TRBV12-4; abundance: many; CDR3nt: TGTGCCAGCAGTTTAGGGTGGGGGGGAACAGATACGCAGTATTTT; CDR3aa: CASSLGWGGTDTQYF
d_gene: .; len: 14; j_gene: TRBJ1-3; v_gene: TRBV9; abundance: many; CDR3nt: TGTGCCAGCAACCCCGGGGGTCCTGGAAACACCATATATTTT; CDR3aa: CASNPGGPGNTIYF
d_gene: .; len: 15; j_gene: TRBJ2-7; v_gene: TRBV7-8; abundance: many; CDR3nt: TGTGCCAGCAGCCCCCCTAGCGCCTCCACCTACGAGCAGTACTTC; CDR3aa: CASSPPSASTYEQYF
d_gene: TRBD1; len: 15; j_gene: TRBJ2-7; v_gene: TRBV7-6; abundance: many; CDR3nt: TGTGCCAGCAGCTTAGTTGGGGGACAGGCCTACGAGCAGTACTTC; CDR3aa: CASSLVGGQAYEQYF
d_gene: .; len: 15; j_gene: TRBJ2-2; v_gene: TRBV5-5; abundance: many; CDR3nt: TGTGCCAGCAGCTTTATAGGCTCGAACACCGGGGAGCTGTTTTTT; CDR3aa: CASSFIGSNTGELFF
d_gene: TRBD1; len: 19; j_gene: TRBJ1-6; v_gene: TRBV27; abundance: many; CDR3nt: TGTGCCAGCAGTCACCGGCCCGGACAGGGGGGGGTACTCGGTTCACCCCTCCACTTT; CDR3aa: CASSHRPGQGGVLGSPLHF
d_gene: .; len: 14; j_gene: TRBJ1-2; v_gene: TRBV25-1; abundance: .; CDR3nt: TGTGCCAGCAGTGCCGAGATGGGTAACTATGGCTACACCTTC; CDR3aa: CASSAEMGNYGYTF
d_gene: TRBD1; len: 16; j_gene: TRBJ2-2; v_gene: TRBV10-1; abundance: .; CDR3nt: TGCGCCAGCAGTGAGTTCCGGGACAGGGTAATCGGGGAGCTGTTTTTT; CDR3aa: CASSEFRDRVIGELFF
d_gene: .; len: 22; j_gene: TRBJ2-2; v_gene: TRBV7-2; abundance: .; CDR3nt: TGTGCCAGCGGGCCCGGTTTGCGCCAGGGTCCCCAGGGCTGTGCGAACACCGGGGAGCTGTTTTTT; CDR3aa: CASGPGLRQGPQGCANTGELFF
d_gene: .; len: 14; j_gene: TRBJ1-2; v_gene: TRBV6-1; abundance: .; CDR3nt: TGTGCCAGCACTCTGACCGGGGAGGCCTATGGCTACACCTTC; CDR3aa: CASTLTGEAYGYTF
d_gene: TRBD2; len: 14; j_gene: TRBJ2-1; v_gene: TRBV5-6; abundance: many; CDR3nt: TGTGCCAGCAGCATAGCGGGGGGGCTCTATGAGCAGTTCTTC; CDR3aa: CASSIAGGLYEQFF
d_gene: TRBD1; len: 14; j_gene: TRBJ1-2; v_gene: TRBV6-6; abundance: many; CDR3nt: TGTGCCAGCATACCACAGGGGGTATACTATGGCTACACCTTC; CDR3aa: CASIPQGVYYGYTF
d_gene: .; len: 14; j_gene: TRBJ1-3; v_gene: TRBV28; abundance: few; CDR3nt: TGTGCCAGCAGTTCCGGACCGAAGGGAAACACCATATATTTT; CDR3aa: CASSSGPKGNTIYF
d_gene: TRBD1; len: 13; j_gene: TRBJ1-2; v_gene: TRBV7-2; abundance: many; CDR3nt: TGTGCCAGCAGCTTAATGGAACAGGGGAGCTACACCTTC; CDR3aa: CASSLMEQGSYTF
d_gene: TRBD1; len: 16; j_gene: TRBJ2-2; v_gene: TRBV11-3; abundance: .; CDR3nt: TGTGCCAGCAGCTTAGCCGAGACAGGGGAGAGCGGGGAGCTGTTTTTT; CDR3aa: CASSLAETGESGELFF
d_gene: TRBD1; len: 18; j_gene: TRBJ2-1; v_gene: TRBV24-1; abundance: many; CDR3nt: TGTGCCACCAGTGATTCCCAACTACTGGACAGGGGTAGCAATGAGCAGTTCTTC; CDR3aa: CATSDSQLLDRGSNEQFF
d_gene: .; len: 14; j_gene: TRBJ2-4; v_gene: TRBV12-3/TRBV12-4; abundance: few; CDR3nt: TGTGCCAGCAGTGGGCAGGGGACCAAAAACATTCAGTACTTC; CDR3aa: CASSGQGTKNIQYF
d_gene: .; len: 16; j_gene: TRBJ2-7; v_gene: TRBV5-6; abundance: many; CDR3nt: TGTGCCAGCAGCTTGGCCGGGTCAGGACCCTCCTACGAGCAGTACTTC; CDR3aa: CASSLAGSGPSYEQYF
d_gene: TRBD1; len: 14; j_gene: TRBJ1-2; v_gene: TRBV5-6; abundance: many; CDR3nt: TGTGCCAGCAGCATTGCAGGGGGTTCTTATGGCTACACCTTC; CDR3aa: CASSIAGGSYGYTF
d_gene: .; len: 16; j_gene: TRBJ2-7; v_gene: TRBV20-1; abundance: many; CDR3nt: TGCAGTGCTAGAGATCCTGGGGGCTACACCTCCTACGAGCAGTACTTC; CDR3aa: CSARDPGGYTSYEQYF
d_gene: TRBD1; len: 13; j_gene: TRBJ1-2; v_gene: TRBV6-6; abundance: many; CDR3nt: TGTGCCAGCACGAGGGGGACAGGGGAAGGCTACACCTTC; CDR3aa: CASTRGTGEGYTF
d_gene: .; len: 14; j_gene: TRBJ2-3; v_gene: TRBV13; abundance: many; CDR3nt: TGTGCCAGCAGAGACAGTCATAGCACAGATACGCAGTATTTT; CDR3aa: CASRDSHSTDTQYF
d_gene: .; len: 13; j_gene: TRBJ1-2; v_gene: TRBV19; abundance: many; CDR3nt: TGTGCCAGTATGTGGGGATCTAACTATGGCTACACCTTC; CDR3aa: CASMWGSNYGYTF
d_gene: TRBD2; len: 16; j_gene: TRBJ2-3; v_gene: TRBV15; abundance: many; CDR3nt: TGTGCCACCAGCAGTGATCGTACTAGCGCCTCAGATACGCAGTATTTT; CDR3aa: CATSSDRTSASDTQYF
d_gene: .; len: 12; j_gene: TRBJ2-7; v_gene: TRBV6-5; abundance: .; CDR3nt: TGTGCCACTCAACGGGACTCCTACGAGCAGTACTTC; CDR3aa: CATQRDSYEQYF
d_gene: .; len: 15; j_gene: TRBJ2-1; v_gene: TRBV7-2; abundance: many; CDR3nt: TGTGCCAGCAGTTCCGTATCCAGCTCCTACAATGAGCAGTTCTTC; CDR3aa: CASSSVSSSYNEQFF
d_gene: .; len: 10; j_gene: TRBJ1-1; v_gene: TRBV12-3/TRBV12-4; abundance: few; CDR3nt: TGTGCCAGTCTCAACACTGAAGCTTTCTTT; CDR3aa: CASLNTEAFF
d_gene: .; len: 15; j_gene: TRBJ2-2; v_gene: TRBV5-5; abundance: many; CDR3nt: TGTGCCAGCAGCTACCCGGGACTCAGCACCGGGGAGCTGTTTTTT; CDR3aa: CASSYPGLSTGELFF
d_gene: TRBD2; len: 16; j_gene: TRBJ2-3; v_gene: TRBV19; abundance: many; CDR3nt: TGTGCCAGTAGTATCTCAGTCGCGGGAGGGGGAGATACGCAGTATTTT; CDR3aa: CASSISVAGGGDTQYF
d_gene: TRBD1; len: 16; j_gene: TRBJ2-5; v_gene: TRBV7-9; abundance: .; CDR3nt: TGTGCCAGCAGCTTCTACGTCCAGGGGGTGAGAGAGACCCAGTACTTC; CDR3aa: CASSFYVQGVRETQYF
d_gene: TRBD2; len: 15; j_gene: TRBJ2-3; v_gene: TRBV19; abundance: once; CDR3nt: TGTGCCAGTAGTTCCGGGACTAGGAACACAGATACGCAGTATTTT; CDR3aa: CASSSGTRNTDTQYF
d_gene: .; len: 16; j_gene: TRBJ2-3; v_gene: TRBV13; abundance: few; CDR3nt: TGTGCCAGCAGCTTACGGCGGGGCCAGGGCACAGATACGCAGTATTTT; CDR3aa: CASSLRRGQGTDTQYF
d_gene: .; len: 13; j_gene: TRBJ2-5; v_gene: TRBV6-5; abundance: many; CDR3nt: TGTGCCAGCAGTTATGTTGCACAAGAGACCCAGTACTTC; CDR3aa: CASSYVAQETQYF